This T cell receptor beta chain was retrieved from a study of blood T cell repertoires in COVID-19. This clone appeared many times. The protocol was immunoSEQ multiplex PCR, while the TCRdb copy is restricted to in-frame clones and leaves out a portion. The sample consists of about 82,000 clones, roughly 78% of them appearing once. The sequencing sample was made of peripheral blood. The sequence was obtained from a man between 60 and 75 years old with COVID-19, enrolled during active disease.

CDR3 bases: TGTGCCAGCAGTGACCAACAGGGGGCAGATACGCAGTATTTT. Its protein product is CASSDQQGADTQYF. The chain is built from TRBV6-1 and TRBJ2-3, with 8 bases aligning to TRBD1. Germline V CDR1 and CDR2: MNHNS, SASEGT. This CDR3 has 14 residues. V was pared by 3 bases and J by 4 bases, with 3 bases of the junction left unmatched.